These T cell receptor beta chains were read from a single sample in a study of T-cell reconstitution after alpha-beta-depleted transplantation in children. Using its own MiXCR run on the PCR reads, TCRdb lists one record per CDR3 protein. The sample carries some 550,000 distinct CDR3 sequences, about 18% recorded once. The specimen was PBMCs from the stem cell graft donor, collected from the stem cell graft. All receptors derive from a human donor who donated a stem cell graft to a child with acute lymphoblastic leukemia. Each CDR3 is given with its conserved first and last residue. The order of the fields is V gene, J gene, D gene, clone size, CDR3 protein, CDR3 DNA. D genes are given only for firm matches. Some rows mark clone size as missing; the rest say once, few, many or name a class of expanded clone.

TRBV2	TRBJ1-1	.	.	CASSEWGGAFF	TGTGCCAGCAGTGAATGGGGTGGCGCTTTCTTT
TRBV5-1	TRBJ2-7	TRBD1	few	CASSATGGRYEQYF	TGCGCCAGCAGCGCGACAGGGGGCAGGTACGAGCAGTACTTC
TRBV7-2	TRBJ2-7	TRBD2	.	CASSFASGPYEQYF	TGTGCCAGCAGCTTCGCTAGCGGTCCCTACGAGCAGTACTTC
TRBV20-1	TRBJ1-2	.	few	CSAAPTADPYGYTF	TGCAGTGCTGCCCCTACTGCTGACCCCTATGGCTACACCTTC
TRBV5-1	TRBJ2-2	.	few	CASSHGAASTGELFF	TGCGCCAGCAGCCATGGAGCGGCGAGCACCGGGGAGCTGTTTTTT
TRBV2	TRBJ2-7	.	few	CASRAGSYRAFYEQYF	TGTGCCAGCAGGGCCGGTTCTTACAGGGCGTTTTACGAGCAGTACTTC
TRBV5-1	TRBJ2-7	TRBD1	.	CASSRGTGAYEQYF	TGCGCCAGCAGCCGCGGGACAGGGGCCTACGAGCAGTACTTC
TRBV4-2	TRBJ2-7	TRBD2	.	CASSQVGGRAYEQYF	TGTGCCAGCAGCCAGGTGGGCGGGAGGGCTTACGAGCAGTACTTC
TRBV7-9	TRBJ1-1	.	few	CASSLIQATEAFF	TGTGCCAGCAGCTTAATACAGGCCACTGAAGCTTTCTTT
TRBV29-1	TRBJ2-1	.	few	CSDYGRGEYNEQFF	TGCAGCGACTACGGGCGGGGAGAATACAATGAGCAGTTCTTC
TRBV20-1	TRBJ2-1	.	.	CSASPGVNEQFF	TGCAGTGCTAGCCCAGGGGTCAATGAGCAGTTCTTC
TRBV5-1	TRBJ2-1	.	.	CASSPGRSNEQFF	TGCGCCAGCAGCCCCGGGAGAAGCAATGAGCAGTTCTTC
TRBV20-1	TRBJ2-1	.	few	CSASESGALNEQFF	TGCAGTGCTAGCGAAAGCGGAGCTTTAAATGAGCAGTTCTTC
TRBV20-1	TRBJ2-3	.	few	CSAPRGVPDTQYF	TGCAGTGCCCCCCGCGGGGTCCCAGATACGCAGTATTTT
TRBV5-1	TRBJ2-3	TRBD1	.	CASSLGTGNPDTQYF	TGCGCCAGCAGCTTGGGGACAGGGAACCCAGATACGCAGTATTTT
TRBV12-3/TRBV12-4	TRBJ2-2	.	.	CASSPAGATNTGELFF	TGTGCCAGCAGTCCCGCAGGGGCGACAAACACCGGGGAGCTGTTTTTT
TRBV27	TRBJ2-7	.	.	CASSFGQPSYEQYF	TGTGCCAGCAGTTTTGGACAGCCCTCCTACGAGCAGTACTTC
TRBV4-1	TRBJ1-2	TRBD1	.	CASSQGRDSHF	TGCGCCAGCAGCCAGGGAAGGGACAGCCACTTC
TRBV5-5	TRBJ2-1	TRBD2	.	CASHARLAGSYNEQFF	TGTGCCAGCCACGCCCGACTAGCGGGATCCTACAATGAGCAGTTCTTC
TRBV27	TRBJ2-5	TRBD2	.	CASSRLAGGGKTQYF	TGTGCCAGCAGTCGACTAGCGGGAGGGGGGAAGACCCAGTACTTC
TRBV5-1	TRBJ2-2	.	.	CASSLEAGLHTGELFF	TGCGCCAGCAGCTTGGAGGCAGGGCTACACACCGGGGAGCTGTTTTTT
TRBV5-1	TRBJ2-5	TRBD1	.	CASSLMTGEETQYF	TGCGCCAGCAGCTTAATGACAGGGGAAGAGACCCAGTACTTC
TRBV29-1	TRBJ2-7	.	.	CSVERAGRGEQYF	TGCAGCGTTGAAAGGGCCGGCCGGGGCGAGCAGTACTTC
TRBV20-1	TRBJ2-7	.	few	CSAHTNSRGWDEQYF	TGCAGTGCCCACACGAACTCCCGAGGGTGGGACGAGCAGTACTTC
TRBV20-1	TRBJ1-2	.	once	CSAYDRTDRYGYTF	TGCAGTGCTTACGACCGGACAGACCGTTATGGCTACACCTTC
TRBV5-1	TRBJ2-5	.	.	CASSSTPTGVGETQYF	TGCGCCAGCAGCTCAACACCGACGGGGGTGGGAGAGACCCAGTACTTC
TRBV7-9	TRBJ1-4	.	.	CASSLGTFRHRNEKLFF	TGTGCCAGCAGCCTTGGGACTTTCCGCCATCGTAATGAAAAACTGTTTTTT
TRBV6-2/TRBV6-3	TRBJ2-7	TRBD1	few	CASRSFSRDRAYEQYF	TGTGCCAGCAGATCCTTCAGCCGGGACAGGGCCTACGAGCAGTACTTC
TRBV5-1	TRBJ2-1	.	few	CASSLEAGPYNEQFF	TGCGCCAGCAGCTTGGAGGCGGGCCCCTACAATGAGCAGTTCTTC
TRBV27	TRBJ2-7	.	few	CASSSGTFYEQYF	TGTGCCAGCAGTTCCGGGACGTTCTACGAGCAGTACTTC
TRBV5-1	TRBJ2-3	.	many	CASSLPGEGGRPRGTDTQYF	TGCGCCAGCAGCTTGCCGGGAGAAGGGGGAAGACCCAGGGGCACAGATACGCAGTATTTT
TRBV27	TRBJ2-3	TRBD1	few	CASTDGQGTDTQYF	TGTGCCAGCACCGACGGACAGGGTACAGATACGCAGTATTTT
TRBV27	TRBJ2-7	.	.	CASSFRLTGSSYEQYF	TGTGCCAGCAGTTTCCGGTTGACAGGAAGCTCCTACGAGCAGTACTTC
TRBV4-2	TRBJ2-1	TRBD2	few	CASSPTSGRDDEQFF	TGTGCCAGCAGCCCGACTAGCGGGAGGGACGATGAGCAGTTCTTC
TRBV5-1	TRBJ2-7	.	many	CASSLRGEQYF	TGCGCCAGCAGCTTGCGAGGAGAGCAGTACTTC
TRBV5-1	TRBJ1-5	TRBD1	.	CASSWGQDQPQHF	TGCGCCAGCAGCTGGGGACAGGATCAGCCCCAGCATTTT
TRBV29-1	TRBJ2-2	.	few	CSVEKRNTGELFF	TGCAGCGTTGAGAAGCGAAACACCGGGGAGCTGTTTTTT
TRBV5-1	TRBJ2-7	.	few	CASRQGRGYEQYF	TGCGCCAGCAGACAGGGTAGGGGTTACGAGCAGTACTTC
TRBV7-2	TRBJ1-4	.	few	CASSGEGLTNEKLFF	TGTGCCAGCAGCGGAGAGGGTTTAACTAATGAAAAACTGTTTTTT
TRBV4-1	TRBJ2-1	TRBD2	.	CASSQDSRAGEHRSYNEQFF	TGCGCCAGCAGCCAAGATTCTAGAGCGGGAGAGCACAGGTCCTACAATGAGCAGTTCTTC
TRBV5-1	TRBJ1-1	.	few	CASSLGKGPRNTEAFF	TGCGCCAGCAGCTTGGGGAAGGGACCTAGGAACACTGAAGCTTTCTTT